A selection of T cell receptor beta chains follows, all from one sample in a study of CD8+ T cells in alopecia areata. Only in-frame clones appear in the TCRdb table, and some are missing; sequencing was by immunoSEQ multiplex PCR. The repertoire holds 110,000 to 150,000 clones, with more than 55% as singletons. Sequenced input: CD8+ T cells sorted from blood. These receptors all come from a human donor in good health. Each CDR3 is given with its conserved first and last residue. A D gene is named only where the DNA matches it firmly. Only some rows state a clone size, as once, few, many or a class for expanded clones.

d_call clone_size j_call v_call cdr3_aa cdr3_nt
TRBD2 - TRBJ2-1 TRBV29-1 CSVELGTSGSSYNEQFF TGCAGCGTTGAATTGGGGACTAGCGGGAGCTCCTACAATGAGCAGTTCTTC
- few TRBJ2-7 TRBV29-1 CSVEGLAGSSYEQYF TGCAGCGTTGAAGGTCTCGCCGGGAGCTCCTACGAGCAGTACTTC
- - TRBJ2-3 TRBV4-2 CASSHSFPTDTQYF TGTGCCAGCAGCCATTCGTTCCCCACAGATACGCAGTATTTT
TRBD2 - TRBJ2-7 TRBV5-6 CASSLELAGGSNYEQYF TGTGCCAGCAGCTTGGAACTAGCGGGAGGATCTAACTACGAGCAGTACTTC
- - TRBJ2-3 TRBV28 CASSTIARYTDTQYF TGTGCCAGCAGTACAATAGCGAGATACACAGATACGCAGTATTTT
TRBD1 - TRBJ1-2 TRBV29-1 CSVELVEGTGPKINYGYTF TGCAGCGTTGAATTAGTGGAGGGGACAGGACCCAAGATTAACTATGGCTACACCTTC
- - TRBJ2-2 TRBV15 CATSRIKNTGELFF TGTGCCACCAGCAGAATCAAGAACACCGGGGAGCTGTTTTTT
- - TRBJ2-7 TRBV2 CARSDSYEQYF TGTGCCAGGTCAGACTCCTACGAGCAGTACTTC
TRBD1 - TRBJ1-5 TRBV6-1 CASSEAVPGQGNQPQHF TGTGCCAGCAGTGAAGCGGTGCCGGGACAGGGGAACCAGCCCCAGCATTTT
TRBD1 - TRBJ1-2 TRBV7-9 CASSPPGQAYGYTF TGTGCCAGCAGCCCCCCGGGACAGGCTTATGGCTACACCTTC
TRBD1 many TRBJ2-7 TRBV7-9 CASSPPGQGAYEQYF TGTGCCAGCAGCCCTCCGGGACAGGGGGCTTACGAGCAGTACTTC
- - TRBJ1-2 TRBV7-9 CASSLAGGGVSYTF TGTGCCAGCAGCCTGGCTGGCGGGGGCGTAAGCTACACCTTC
- - TRBJ1-1 TRBV30 CAWGDGWNTEAFF TGTGCCTGGGGGGACGGTTGGAACACTGAAGCTTTCTTT
- - TRBJ1-1 TRBV7-2 CASSYQTPSNTEAFF TGTGCCAGCAGCTATCAGACACCCTCGAACACTGAAGCTTTCTTT
TRBD2 few TRBJ2-5 TRBV7-9 CASSSGLDSPLRETQYF TGTGCCAGCAGCTCCGGACTAGATTCCCCTTTACGGGAGACCCAGTACTTC
TRBD2 - TRBJ2-3 TRBV7-2 CASSLTGGPDTQYF TGTGCCAGCAGCTTAACGGGAGGGCCAGATACGCAGTATTTT
- - TRBJ1-1 TRBV5-6 CASRTRWTEAFF TGTGCCAGCCGTACCCGGTGGACTGAAGCTTTCTTT
TRBD1 - TRBJ2-1 TRBV6-5 CASRTGQGANEQFF TGTGCCAGCAGAACGGGACAGGGGGCTAATGAGCAGTTCTTC
TRBD1 - TRBJ1-2 TRBV5-6 CASSQGQGLSYTF TGTGCCAGCAGCCAGGGACAGGGTTTAAGCTACACCTTC
- few TRBJ2-7 TRBV29-1 CSVGAALGSEQYF TGCAGCGTTGGGGCCGCTCTCGGGTCCGAGCAGTACTTC
- - TRBJ2-5 TRBV18 CASSPVVLDRTQYF TGTGCCAGCTCACCGGTGGTGCTAGACCGGACCCAGTACTTC
TRBD1 - TRBJ2-7 TRBV27 CASSLGTGGNEQYF TGTGCCAGCAGTTTAGGGACAGGGGGAAACGAGCAGTACTTC
- - TRBJ2-7 TRBV7-8 CASSPTLYGEQYF TGTGCCAGCAGCCCAACGCTCTACGGCGAGCAGTACTTC
- - TRBJ1-5 TRBV19 CASSIGPVSNQPQHF TGTGCCAGTAGTATAGGACCCGTCAGCAATCAGCCCCAGCATTTT
- - TRBJ1-1 TRBV21-1 CASSPRSLDLGFF TGTGCCAGCAGCCCTCGCTCTCTTGACTTGGGCTTCTTT
TRBD1 - TRBJ2-6 TRBV23-1 CASGGTGTSGANVLTF TGCGCCAGCGGCGGGACAGGGACTTCTGGGGCCAACGTCCTGACTTTC
- few TRBJ1-1 TRBV19 CASSATTETEAFF TGTGCCAGTAGCGCGACTACAGAGACTGAAGCTTTCTTT